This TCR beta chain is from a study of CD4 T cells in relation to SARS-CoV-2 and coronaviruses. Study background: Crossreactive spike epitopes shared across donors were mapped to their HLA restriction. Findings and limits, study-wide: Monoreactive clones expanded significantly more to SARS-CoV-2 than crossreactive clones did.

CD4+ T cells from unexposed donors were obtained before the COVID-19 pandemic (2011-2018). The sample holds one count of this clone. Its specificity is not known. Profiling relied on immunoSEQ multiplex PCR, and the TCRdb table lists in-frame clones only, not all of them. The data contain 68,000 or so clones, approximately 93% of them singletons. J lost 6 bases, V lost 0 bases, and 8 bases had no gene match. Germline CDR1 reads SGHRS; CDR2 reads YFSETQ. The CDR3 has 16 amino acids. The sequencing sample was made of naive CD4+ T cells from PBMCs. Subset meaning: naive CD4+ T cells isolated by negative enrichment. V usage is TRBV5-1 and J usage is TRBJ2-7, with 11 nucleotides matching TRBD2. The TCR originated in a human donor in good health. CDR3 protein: CASSLASILAGGEQYF. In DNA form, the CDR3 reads TGCGCCAGCAGCTTGGCTTCGATCCTAGCGGGAGGCGAGCAGTACTTC.